These 7 T cell receptor beta chains were sequenced from one sample in a study of blood T cell repertoires in COVID-19. Sequencing was performed with immunoSEQ multiplex PCR; in TCRdb, only in-frame clones are kept and a portion is missing. The sample contains approximately 92,000 clones, about 82% of which appear only once. Sequencing was carried out using peripheral blood. The receptors were sampled from a man aged 50 to 60 with acute or convalescent COVID-19.

V and J are TRBV11-3 and TRBJ2-2; D uncertain. The germline V gene encodes CDR1 SGHNT and CDR2 YENEEA. The CDR3 length is 13 residues. V lost 2 bases and J 6 bases, leaving 7 bases between the germline ends. The CDR3 is CASSLHFSGELFF. In DNA, the CDR3 is TGTGCCAGCAGCTTACACTTCTCCGGGGAGCTGTTTTTT.

The chain carries TRBV9 and TRBJ1-1; D ambiguous. Trimming shortened V by 3 bases and J by 1 base, and 10 bases separated the two germline ends. CDR3 length: 14 residues. Germline CDR1 reads SGDLS; CDR2 reads YYNGEE. The CDR3 sequence: CASSASVANTEAFF. CDR3 nucleotides: TGTGCCAGCAGCGCCTCGGTAGCGAACACTGAAGCTTTCTTT. Filled out from reference TRBV9 and TRBJ1-1, the complete variable domain reads DSGVTQTPKHLITATGQRVTLRCSPRSGDLSVYWYQQSLDQGLQFLIQYYNGEERAKGNILERFSAQQFPDLHSELNLSSLELGDSALYFCASSASVANTEAFFGQGTRLTVV.

The chain combines TRBV4-1 with TRBJ2-3, with TRBD1 matching 8 bases. CDR3 length: 16 residues. The V segment lost 0 bases and the J segment 5 bases; nucleotides outside the gene matches: 7. Germline CDR1 MGHRA, CDR2 YSYEKL. The CDR3 loop reads CASSQDPGGLIDTQYF. The CDR3 DNA sequence: TGCGCCAGCAGCCAAGACCCAGGGGGCTTAATAGATACGCAGTATTTT.

The chain is built from TRBV5-6 and TRBJ2-5, with 10 bases identical to TRBD1. V dropped 1 base and J dropped 5; count of bases not matched to a gene: 5. The germline gives CDR1 SGHDT, CDR2 YYEEEE. CDR3 length equals 15 residues. As DNA, the CDR3 is TGTGCCAGCAGCTTGATGGGACAGGGGCCGGAGACCCAGTACTTC. Its translation: CASSLMGQGPETQYF. Supplemented by reference TRBV5-6 and TRBJ2-5, the full variable domain reads DAGVTQSPTHLIKTRGQQVTLRCSPKSGHDTVSWYQQALGQGPQFIFQYYEEEERQRGNFPDRFSGHQFPNYSSELNVNALLLGDSALYLCASSLMGQGPETQYFGPGTRLLVL.

The chain is built from TRBV11-2 and TRBJ1-1; D is perhaps TRBD1 (5 bases). This CDR3 contains 11 residues. Germline V lookup: CDR1 SGHAT, CDR2 FQNNGV. With 3 bases removed from V and 8 bases from J, the gap between germline ends came to 7 bases. CDR3 protein: CASSFGGEAFF. The CDR3 DNA reads as TGTGCCAGCAGCTTTGGGGGGGAAGCTTTCTTT. Combining the CDR3 with reference TRBV11-2 and TRBJ1-1 gives the whole variable domain EAGVAQSPRYKIIEKRQSVAFWCNPISGHATLYWYQQILGQGPKLLIQFQNNGVVDDSQLPKDRFSAERLKGVDSTLKIQPAKLEDSAVYLCASSFGGEAFFGQGTRLTVV.

The chain has TRBV7-9 and TRBJ2-7, with a weak D call TRBD2 (5 bases). CDR1 is SEHNR, CDR2 FQNEAQ, per germline (reference sequence). With 5 bases removed from V and 3 bases from J, the gap between germline ends came to 11 bases. This CDR3 is 13 amino acids long. The CDR3 spells CASSDGNLYEQYF. For the CDR3, the DNA is TGTGCCAGCAGCGACGGGAACCTCTACGAGCAGTACTTC.

Only a few counts were recorded for this clone. The chain couples TRBV7-7 to TRBJ2-1; 8 bases map to TRBD1. J was trimmed by 1 base and V by 4 bases; bases with no gene match: 3. CDR1 is SSHAT, CDR2 FNYEAQ, per germline (reference sequence). This CDR3 has 15 residues. CDR3 DNA sequence: TGTGCCAGCAGCTCGACAGGGGCGTCCTACAATGAGCAGTTCTTC. This gives the protein CASSSTGASYNEQFF.